These T cell receptor beta chains were read from a single sample in a study of cytomegalovirus exposure and HLA in healthy donors. Clones were sequenced by immunoSEQ multiplex PCR, and TCRdb holds only the in-frame ones, with some missing. Its listing shows about 100,000 clones. The sample comprised PBMCs. These receptors were collected from a man aged 50 to 59 in good health and CMV-seronegative. Each CDR3 is given with its conserved first and last residue. The D gene is left open where the match is weak.

d_gene: .
v_gene: TRBV18
j_gene: TRBJ2-7
CDR3aa: CASSPGTDKYEQYF

d_gene: TRBD2
v_gene: TRBV30
j_gene: TRBJ2-7
CDR3aa: CAGRDPSGQVYEQYF

d_gene: .
v_gene: TRBV4-3
j_gene: TRBJ1-1
CDR3aa: CASSQDLFGQANTEAFF

d_gene: .
v_gene: TRBV2
j_gene: TRBJ1-6
CDR3aa: CASSEAGYNSPLHF

d_gene: TRBD2
v_gene: TRBV7-2
j_gene: TRBJ2-7
CDR3aa: CASSLLAGASYEQYF

d_gene: .
v_gene: TRBV19
j_gene: TRBJ1-1
CDR3aa: CASRPDRMNTEAFF

d_gene: .
v_gene: TRBV21-1
j_gene: TRBJ2-4
CDR3aa: CASSSGTAENIQYF

d_gene: TRBD1
v_gene: TRBV6-5
j_gene: TRBJ1-6
CDR3aa: CASRGTGVFSPLHF

d_gene: TRBD2
v_gene: TRBV4-3
j_gene: TRBJ2-1
CDR3aa: CASSQEPSGRVKQFF

d_gene: .
v_gene: TRBV6-6
j_gene: TRBJ1-1
CDR3aa: CASSYAGRSEAFF

d_gene: TRBD2
v_gene: TRBV7-9
j_gene: TRBJ2-2
CDR3aa: CASRLSGGRNTGELFF

d_gene: .
v_gene: TRBV5-1
j_gene: TRBJ2-1
CDR3aa: CASSFNQGLNEQFF

d_gene: TRBD1
v_gene: TRBV9
j_gene: TRBJ1-2
CDR3aa: CASSPSGGGQIAGYTF

d_gene: .
v_gene: TRBV15
j_gene: TRBJ1-2
CDR3aa: CATSARQDYTF

d_gene: .
v_gene: TRBV29-1
j_gene: TRBJ1-1
CDR3aa: CSATGVAGGTEDFF

d_gene: .
v_gene: TRBV6-5
j_gene: TRBJ2-7
CDR3aa: CASSKAGNYEQYF

d_gene: TRBD2
v_gene: TRBV2
j_gene: TRBJ2-1
CDR3aa: CASSESGTRGNEQFF

d_gene: .
v_gene: TRBV6-5
j_gene: TRBJ2-1
CDR3aa: CASSFDRRDEQFF